These T cell receptor beta chains were read from a single sample in a study of blood T cell repertoires in COVID-19. Repertoires were generated with immunoSEQ multiplex PCR, while TCRdb's copy carries only in-frame clones and drops some. The sample has under 250,000 clones; 85% to 90% are singletons. Sequences were obtained from PBMCs or T cells enriched from blood (not recorded which). Receptors were obtained from a woman between 25 and 40 years old with acute COVID-19. Both conserved end residues are part of each CDR3. Each record gives: V gene, CDR3 protein.

v_gene: TRBV30; CDR3aa: CAWSSGAETQYF
v_gene: TRBV6-5; CDR3aa: CASREGFEQFF
v_gene: TRBV7-6; CDR3aa: CASSHDRDETQYF
v_gene: TRBV5-8; CDR3aa: CASSPRLDYNEQFF
v_gene: TRBV3-1/TRBV3-2; CDR3aa: CASSQDPSGTLGYTF
v_gene: TRBV15; CDR3aa: CATSRVPQGAREQYF
v_gene: TRBV7-9; CDR3aa: CASSPDRESEKLFF
v_gene: TRBV18; CDR3aa: CASSPQGAFNSPLHF
v_gene: TRBV7-6; CDR3aa: CASSLAGQGSTEAFF
v_gene: TRBV4-3; CDR3aa: CASSLPRGTGELFF
v_gene: TRBV5-1; CDR3aa: CASSLNLKDWGNEQFF
v_gene: TRBV6-2/TRBV6-3; CDR3aa: CASSYKPGTGVFNQPQHF
v_gene: TRBV30; CDR3aa: CAWSVPTTTGGYTF
v_gene: TRBV11-2; CDR3aa: CASSLAGLSGNTIYF
v_gene: TRBV6-1; CDR3aa: CASSEAYGTGPYEQYF
v_gene: TRBV25-1; CDR3aa: CASSVEKEAFF
v_gene: TRBV4-1; CDR3aa: CASSPRQGEAFF